The 9 T cell receptor beta chains listed next were all sequenced from one sample in a study of radiation and T cells in renal cell carcinoma. The protocol was immunoSEQ multiplex PCR, while the TCRdb copy is restricted to in-frame clones and leaves out a portion. The sample contains 100,000 to 150,000 clones, 75% to 85% of which appear only once. Time point described: blood 2 weeks post-SBRT. Described treatment: 15 Gy SBRT to primary tumor, nephrectomy 4 weeks later. The input for sequencing was blood, taken from a patient whose treatment included radiotherapy and nephrectomy. The receptors here all came from a woman aged 60-75 years with renal cell carcinoma.

The gene calls are TRBV19 and TRBJ1-2, with 7 nucleotides matching TRBD1. Germline V lookup: CDR1 LNHDA, CDR2 SQIVND (reference sequence). The CDR3 covers 12 residues. V lost 3 bases, J lost 11 bases, and 6 bases stayed unmatched. The CDR3 region has the DNA TGTGCCAGTAGTATGCTGACAGGGCATTACACCTTC. This sequence encodes CASSMLTGHYTF.

The genes are TRBV11-2 and TRBJ2-7; 7 bases map to TRBD2. Germline V gene sequence: CDR1 SGHAT, CDR2 FQNNGV. Germline trimming cut 5 bases from V and 3 bases from J; bases unmatched to any gene: 16. The CDR3 extends over 17 amino acids. The CDR3 loop reads CASSRTGGRGDLYEQYF. The CDR3 DNA reads as TGTGCCAGCAGCAGGACGGGGGGTAGAGGGGACCTCTACGAGCAGTACTTC.

The CDR3 nucleotides read TGTGCCACCAGCAGAGAGGGCAGGGTTAATGAAAAACTGTTTTTT. Translating it yields CATSREGRVNEKLFF. The rearrangement uses TRBV15 and TRBJ1-4; D is possibly TRBD1 (5 bases). CDR1 LNHNV and CDR2 YYDKDF come from the germline V gene (reference sequence). The V end lost 0 bases, the J end lost 4 bases, and 9 bases lay between the germline ends. This CDR3 region has 15 residues. The full variable domain, rest sourced from reference TRBV15 and TRBJ1-4, is DAMVIQNPRYQVTQFGKPVTLSCSQTLNHNVMYWYQQKSSQAPKLLFHYYDKDFNNEADTPDNFQSRRPNTSFCFLDIRSPGLGDTAMYLCATSREGRVNEKLFFGSGTQLSVL.

This chain links TRBV6-5 with TRBJ2-5; 7 nucleotides match TRBD2. Germline V CDR1 and CDR2: MNHEY, SVGAGI. Trimming at V came to 2 bases and at J to 4 bases, leaving 7 bases not matched to a gene. The CDR3 runs 15 residues. CDR3 amino acids: CASSYTREGGETQYF. The DNA of the CDR3 is TGTGCCAGCAGTTACACCAGGGAGGGAGGAGAGACCCAGTACTTC.

The rearrangement joins TRBV5-1 to TRBJ2-1, with 11 bases identical to TRBD2. The CDR3 is 16 amino acids. V shed 0 bases, J shed 4 bases, and the junction held 3 bases outside the gene matches. The germline CDR1 and CDR2 sequences are SGHRS and YFSETQ. As DNA, the CDR3 is TGCGCCAGCAGCTTGGACGGGACTAGCGGATACAATGAGCAGTTCTTC. It is translated as CASSLDGTSGYNEQFF.

The chain carries TRBV19 and TRBJ1-1; D gene uncertain. This CDR3 has 13 residues. Germline lookup yields CDR1 LNHDA and CDR2 SQIVND (reference sequence). Deletions cut 5 bases from V and 6 bases from J, with 13 bases between. The CDR3 bases are TGTGCCAGTAGTCAAAATTATTCCCCTGAAGCTTTCTTT. Translation: CASSQNYSPEAFF.

The V and J genes are TRBV7-2 and TRBJ2-5; D gene unclear. This CDR3 comprises 13 residues. Per germline, CDR1 SGHTA and CDR2 FQGNSA. V dropped 4 bases and J dropped 1 base, with 7 bases sitting between them. The CDR3 here is CASSWHTQETQYF. CDR3 sequence (DNA): TGTGCCAGCAGCTGGCATACCCAAGAGACCCAGTACTTC. Full variable domain (missing parts from reference TRBV7-2 and TRBJ2-5): GAGVSQSPSNKVTEKGKDVELRCDPISGHTALYWYRQSLGQGLEFLIYFQGNSAPDKSGLPSDRFSAERTGGSVSTLTIQRTQQEDSAVYLCASSWHTQETQYFGPGTRLLVL.

CDR3: CASSFLSYEQYF. CDR3 DNA sequence: TGTGCCAGCAGTTTCCTCTCCTACGAGCAGTACTTC. The V and J genes are TRBV27 and TRBJ2-7, with D unclear. This CDR3 has 12 amino acids. Germline V gene lookup returns CDR1 MNHEY and CDR2 SMNVEV (reference sequence). With 3 bases removed from V and 0 bases from J, the gap between germline ends came to 3 bases.

This clone was counted once. The CDR3 reads CASSDSQVLNEKLFF. The DNA of the CDR3 is TGTGCCAGCAGTGACTCCCAGGTCCTTAATGAAAAACTGTTTTTT. The chain couples TRBV6-4 to TRBJ1-4; D is uncertain. From germline, CDR1 is MRHNA and CDR2 SNTAGT. The V gene lost 0 bases and the J gene lost 4 bases, with 9 bases spanning the gap. This CDR3 comprises 15 residues.